Listed below are T cell receptor beta chains from one sample, sequenced in a study of cytomegalovirus exposure and HLA in healthy donors. Generated by immunoSEQ multiplex PCR, the TCRdb table keeps only in-frame clones and is missing some. The data show about 170,000 clones, approximately 88% seen once. The sequencing sample was made of PBMCs. The receptors come from a boy aged 2 to 10 in good health and CMV-seronegative. Each CDR3 is given with its conserved first and last residue. A D gene is named only where the DNA matches it firmly. Rows may omit the clone size; those that give it use once, few, many or a size class.

d_gene,abundance,j_gene,v_gene,CDR3nt,CDR3aa
-,-,TRBJ1-2,TRBV15,TGTGCCACCAGGATGCGACAAAACTATGGCTACACCTTC,CATRMRQNYGYTF
TRBD1,-,TRBJ2-2,TRBV5-6,TGTGCCAGCAGAACACAGGGGGCGGCCGGGGAGCTGTTTTTT,CASRTQGAAGELFF
-,-,TRBJ2-5,TRBV29-1,TGCAGCGTTCGAGGCGAGGTCCCGGAGACCCAGTACTTC,CSVRGEVPETQYF
-,-,TRBJ1-4,TRBV4-3,TGCGCCAGCAGCCGTGCCAAACAGGGAATCCCCGCAACTAATGAAAAACTGTTTTTT,CASSRAKQGIPATNEKLFF
-,-,TRBJ2-3,TRBV2,TGTGCCAGCAGTGAAAGAGGGATTACAGATACGCAGTATTTT,CASSERGITDTQYF
TRBD1,-,TRBJ1-1,TRBV29-1,TGCAGCGCCCAGTCAGGGGGCGCGGACACTGAAGCTTTCTTT,CSAQSGGADTEAFF
-,few,TRBJ2-1,TRBV19,TGTGCCAGTAGTACACAAGCGGGGGACAGCTCCTACAATGAGCAGTTCTTC,CASSTQAGDSSYNEQFF
TRBD1,few,TRBJ2-7,TRBV9,TGTGCCAGCAGCGTAGGGACAGGGGGCGAGCAGTACTTC,CASSVGTGGEQYF
TRBD2,-,TRBJ2-5,TRBV4-3,TGCGCCAGCAGCCACGGGACTAGCGGGGCGGAAGAGACCCAGTACTTC,CASSHGTSGAEETQYF
TRBD2,-,TRBJ2-3,TRBV15,TGTGCCACCAGCCTCCGTGCGCCTATGAGCGGGGGGGCATATACGCAGTATTTT,CATSLRAPMSGGAYTQYF
-,-,TRBJ1-1,TRBV27,TGTGCCAGCAGTTTATCAGGGGTCGCTGAAGCTTTCTTT,CASSLSGVAEAFF
-,-,TRBJ2-3,TRBV5-4,TGTGCCAGCAGTAGGTGGGGGGGCACAGATACGCAGTATTTT,CASSRWGGTDTQYF
-,few,TRBJ2-4,TRBV19,TGTGCCAGTAGGCTGGCACAGAGGGGGGGGAACATTCAGTACTTC,CASRLAQRGGNIQYF
-,once,TRBJ2-1,TRBV19,TGTGCCAGTAGTACCGTTCCCAATGAGCAGTTCTTC,CASSTVPNEQFF
-,-,TRBJ1-2,TRBV19,TGTGCCAGTAGAAACATTTCCTATGGCTACACCTTC,CASRNISYGYTF
-,once,TRBJ2-5,TRBV7-8,TGTGCCAGCAGCTTAGTGGCAGGGGTGTACCAAGAGACCCAGTACTTC,CASSLVAGVYQETQYF
-,-,TRBJ2-5,TRBV7-2,TGTGCCAGCAGCTTAGGACGGGGACAAGAGACCCAGTACTTC,CASSLGRGQETQYF
-,once,TRBJ1-1,TRBV29-1,TGCAGCGTTGATGGCCTTGGGAGTGGGTTT,CSVDGLGSGF
-,-,TRBJ1-2,TRBV5-6,TGTGCCAGCAGCTTCGTCAGGGTTCGATTAGACTACACCTTC,CASSFVRVRLDYTF
TRBD2,-,TRBJ2-5,TRBV7-3,TGTGCCAGCAGCCTCTCGGGAGGGGTTGGGGAGACCCAGTACTTC,CASSLSGGVGETQYF
TRBD1,-,TRBJ1-1,TRBV7-9,TGTGCCAGCAGCTTTTCGGGACAGGGGTTGTACACTGAAGCTTTCTTT,CASSFSGQGLYTEAFF
TRBD1,once,TRBJ1-6,TRBV5-1,TGCGCCAGCAGCCAGGGACAGGGGAATTCACCCCTCCACTTT,CASSQGQGNSPLHF
TRBD1,few,TRBJ2-4,TRBV6-5,TGTGCCAGCAGCCGAGACAGGGGGAAAAACATTCAGTACTTC,CASSRDRGKNIQYF
TRBD1,-,TRBJ1-1,TRBV19,TGTGCCAGCCCCGACAGGGGAATTTTGAACACTGAAGCTTTCTTT,CASPDRGILNTEAFF
-,-,TRBJ2-3,TRBV18,TGTGCCAGCTCACCACAGAGGAGCACAGATACGCAGTATTTT,CASSPQRSTDTQYF
-,once,TRBJ2-3,TRBV6-6,TGTGCCAGCAACAGAGACACAGATACGCAGTATTTT,CASNRDTDTQYF
-,-,TRBJ2-2,TRBV18,TGTGCCAGCTCACCACCGGGACAGAACACCGGGGAGCTGTTTTTT,CASSPPGQNTGELFF
-,-,TRBJ1-1,TRBV19,TGTGCCAGTAGGGACTCCCGAAGCCGGTGGACTGAAGCTTTCTTT,CASRDSRSRWTEAFF
TRBD1,-,TRBJ1-4,TRBV7-8,TGTGCCAGCAGCTTGGACAGGGATAATGAAAAACTGTTTTTT,CASSLDRDNEKLFF
TRBD2,-,TRBJ2-5,TRBV4-1,TGCGCCAGCAGCCAAGTCGGCGGGGGGGCAGGGGAGACCCAGTACTTC,CASSQVGGGAGETQYF
TRBD2,-,TRBJ2-3,TRBV4-3,TGCGCCAGCAGCCAAGGTTCGTCTAGCGGGAGGGGAGCAGATACGCAGTATTTT,CASSQGSSSGRGADTQYF
-,once,TRBJ1-4,TRBV2,TGTGCCAGCAGTGAAGTTAGAGGTGAAAAACTGTTTTTT,CASSEVRGEKLFF
-,-,TRBJ2-1,TRBV2,TGTGCCAGCATCCTAACTACATTTCTGCAGTTCTTC,CASILTTFLQFF
TRBD1,-,TRBJ1-2,TRBV6-6,TGTGCCAGCAGTTACTCGACCGGGACAGGGTTTAATGGCTACACCTTC,CASSYSTGTGFNGYTF
-,-,TRBJ1-4,TRBV6-5,TGTGCCAGCAGTGGAGACGGATATAATGAAAAACTGTTTTTT,CASSGDGYNEKLFF
TRBD1,-,TRBJ1-2,TRBV7-9,TGTGCCAGCAGCTTAGCGCCGGGACAGGGGGCGTATGGCTACACCTTC,CASSLAPGQGAYGYTF
-,-,TRBJ2-1,TRBV29-1,TGCAGCGTTGAAGGGCGTCGGAGCTCCTACAATGAGCAGTTCTTC,CSVEGRRSSYNEQFF
TRBD1,-,TRBJ1-2,TRBV10-3,TGTGCCATCAGGAAACAGGGGGCAGGTGGCTACACCTTC,CAIRKQGAGGYTF
TRBD1,-,TRBJ1-2,TRBV28,TGTGCCAGCAGTGGGACAGCTGACTATGGCTACACCTTC,CASSGTADYGYTF
-,-,TRBJ1-1,TRBV7-9,TGTGCCAGCAGCCAAGGAGTAATTTCCGGTGAAGCTTTCTTT,CASSQGVISGEAFF
TRBD2,-,TRBJ2-7,TRBV9,TGTGCCAGCAGCCCCTCTCCGTGGGTAGCGGGAGGCCCCGAGCAGTACTTC,CASSPSPWVAGGPEQYF
TRBD1,-,TRBJ1-4,TRBV18,TGTGCCAGCTCACCCAGGACAGGAGGGGACGAAAAACTGTTTTTT,CASSPRTGGDEKLFF
TRBD2,-,TRBJ2-5,TRBV2,TGTGCCAGCAGTGAATTGAGGGCGGGAGGGCCGGAGACCCAGTACTTC,CASSELRAGGPETQYF